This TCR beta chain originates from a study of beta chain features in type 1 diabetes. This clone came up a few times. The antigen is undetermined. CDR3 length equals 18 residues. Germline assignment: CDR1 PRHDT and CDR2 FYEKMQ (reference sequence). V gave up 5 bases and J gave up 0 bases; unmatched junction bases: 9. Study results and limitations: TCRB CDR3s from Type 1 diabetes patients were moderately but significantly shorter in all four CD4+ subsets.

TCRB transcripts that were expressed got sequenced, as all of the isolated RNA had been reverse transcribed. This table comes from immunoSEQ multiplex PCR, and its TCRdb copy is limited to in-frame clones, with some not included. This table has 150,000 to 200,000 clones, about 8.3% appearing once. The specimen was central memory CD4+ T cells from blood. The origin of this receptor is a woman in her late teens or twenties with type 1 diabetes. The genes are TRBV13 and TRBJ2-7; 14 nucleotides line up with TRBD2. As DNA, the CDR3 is TGTGCCAGCAGCCCGGGGACTAGCGGGGGCCACGTCTCCTACGAGCAGTACTTC. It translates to CASSPGTSGGHVSYEQYF.